This TCR beta chain emerged from a study of vaccination and CD4 T cells after COVID-19. CDR1 DFQATT and CDR2 SNEGSKA come from the germline V gene (reference sequence). Trimming shortened V by 3 bases and J by 3 bases, and 5 bases separated the two germline ends. This CDR3 has 11 residues. Sequence data for DNA of cultured CD4+ T cells were generated by the Oncomine TCR Beta short-read assay. CD4+ T cells were cultured, and genomic DNA was extracted from them. TCRdb ran MiXCR on the PCR reads and lists one entry per CDR3 protein. The repertoire holds just over 14,000 distinct CDR3 sequences, with roughly 75% as singletons. This clonotype was picked up a small number of times. Its antigen is undetermined. Treatment here: approximately nine-day PBMC culture with coronavirus spike peptide pools or control peptides (ViraFEST assay). Peptide pools at about 9.7 ug/ml, together with 7.5 to 10 IU/ml IL-2, were added to cultures of 1.5 million to 2.5 million PBMCs per well. The authors replaced half the medium with fresh IL-2 medium on days 3 and 7.

The receptor was isolated from a human donor who had recovered from COVID-19. The sample taken for sequencing was CD4+ T cells from blood, cultured in vitro. V and J are TRBV20-1 and TRBJ1-2; no clear D. The CDR3 is CSASGYYGYTF. CDR3 sequence (DNA): TGCAGTGCTAGCGGGTACTATGGCTACACCTTC.